One TCR beta chain is described in this entry. Germline V gives CDR1 SNHLY, CDR2 FYNNEI. Deletions cut 1 base from V and 8 bases from J, with 11 bases between. This CDR3 is built from 14 residues. Recruitment covered about 25 US areas and drew participants whose ages spanned about 18 to 90 years. This table comes from immunoSEQ multiplex PCR, and its TCRdb copy is limited to in-frame clones, with some not included. The table records about 200,000 clones, 75% to 85% of them present only once. The data are from a study of blood T cell repertoires in COVID-19. Sequences were obtained from PBMCs or T cells enriched from blood (not recorded which). The origin of this receptor is a woman between 35 and 50 years old with acute COVID-19. The chain has TRBV2 and TRBJ1-4, with a possible D match to TRBD1 (5 bases). The CDR3 DNA reads as TGTGCCAGCAGTGAAGAATCTAAGGGGGAAAAACTGTTTTTT. Encoded protein: CASSEESKGEKLFF.